Listed here are 22 T cell receptor beta chains from one sample, sequenced in a study of blood T cells in healthy people across ages. Alongside a J-beta primer mix, a sample-barcoded 5' primer served in a second PCR lasting about 6 to 12 cycles. MiXCR, run by TCRdb on the 5' RACE reads, gives a single entry per CDR3 protein. The sample carries about 810,000 distinct CDR3 sequences, roughly 40% recorded once. Sequenced input: blood. The receptors were gathered from a man in his late teens or twenties in good health.

This chain connects TRBV11-2 to TRBJ2-1; TRBD2 aligns across 8 bases. CDR3 length: 15 residues. The V segment lost 2 bases and the J segment 8 bases; nucleotides outside the gene matches: 8. In germline, CDR1 is SGHAT, CDR2 FQNNGV. The CDR3 DNA follows: TGTGCCAGCAGCTTATTCGGGGGGGGTATCGATGAGCAGTTCTTC. The encoded protein is CASSLFGGGIDEQFF.

This clonotype was recorded many times. The chain links TRBV7-2 to TRBJ2-4; tentative D call: TRBD1 (6 bases). V shed 0 bases and J shed 12 bases, with 6 bases lying between them. Germline CDR1 SGHTA, CDR2 FQGNSA. CDR3 size: 11 residues. The CDR3 DNA sequence: TGTGCCAGCAGCTTAGCGGACAGTCAGTACTTC. Its translation is CASSLADSQYF. Full variable domain (remainder filled in from reference TRBV7-2 and TRBJ2-4): GAGVSQSPSNKVTEKGKDVELRCDPISGHTALYWYRQSLGQGLEFLIYFQGNSAPDKSGLPSDRFSAERTGGSVSTLTIQRTQQEDSAVYLCASSLADSQYFGAGTRLSVL.

This chain joins TRBV10-3 and TRBJ2-1; the match to TRBD2 covers 8 bases. V gave up 5 bases and J gave up 6 bases; unmatched junction bases: 9. CDR1 ENHRY and CDR2 SYGVKD come from the germline V gene. The CDR3 is 15 residues long. CDR3 region: CAISWGAGGVNEQFF. The CDR3 nucleotides read TGTGCCATCAGTTGGGGCGCGGGAGGAGTCAATGAGCAGTTCTTC.

Of note for this clonotype: An end of the junction differs from the germline gene, which may be a read error. The CDR3 loop is CANSIQRYTF. The DNA of the CDR3 is TGTGCCAACAGTATTCAGCGCTACACCTTC. The rearrangement links TRBV2 to TRBJ1-2, with D hard to call. From germline, CDR1 is SNHLY and CDR2 FYNNEI. This CDR3 has 10 residues.

This clonotype was counted between two and nine times. The V and J genes are TRBV12-3 or TRBV12-4 and TRBJ1-6, with 7 bases identical to TRBD1. V lost 6 bases to trimming and J lost 8 bases; unmatched junction nucleotides: 10. CDR3 size: 15 residues. The DNA for the CDR3 is TGTGCCAGCAGGCAAGTGACAGGGTCGGATTCACCCCTCCACTTT. It codes for CASRQVTGSDSPLHF.

V usage is TRBV5-1 and J usage is TRBJ1-1; 8 nucleotides match TRBD1. J was trimmed by 6 bases and V by 3 bases; bases with no gene match: 13. The CDR3 sequence is 16 residues long. Germline-derived CDR1 and CDR2 are SGHRS and YFSETQ. The DNA of the CDR3 is TGCGCCAGCAGCTCTACCGACAACAGGGGGTCGGCTGAAGCTTTCTTT. This encodes CASSSTDNRGSAEAFF.

This chain links TRBV5-1 with TRBJ1-5; no definite D call. Deletions cut 0 bases from V and 6 bases from J, with 10 bases between. Germline CDR1 SGHRS, CDR2 YFSETQ. CDR3 size: 14 residues. The CDR3 here is CASSLVGEGQPQHF. CDR3 sequence (DNA): TGCGCCAGCAGCTTGGTCGGGGAGGGTCAGCCCCAGCATTTT. Full variable domain (missing parts from reference TRBV5-1 and TRBJ1-5): KAGVTQTPRYLIKTRGQQVTLSCSPISGHRSVSWYQQTPGQGLQFLFEYFSETQRNKGNFPGRFSGRQFSNSRSEMNVSTLELGDSALYLCASSLVGEGQPQHFGDGTRLSIL.

This clonotype was counted ten times or more. This chain connects TRBV6-1 to TRBJ2-6; D is ambiguous. V dropped 9 bases and J dropped 2 bases, with 11 bases sitting between them. The CDR3 is made up of 14 amino acids. Germline assignment: CDR1 MNHNS and CDR2 SASEGT. The CDR3 spells CARDTRPGANVLTF. The DNA of the CDR3 is TGTGCCAGGGATACCCGGCCTGGGGCCAACGTCCTGACTTTC.

This clonotype was seen more than once but under ten times. The CDR3 DNA is TGTGCCAGCAGTTACCGAAAACCGGACGCCCGCTGGGAAGGCTACACCTTC. As protein: CASSYRKPDARWEGYTF. The gene calls are TRBV6-5 and TRBJ1-2; no reliable D call. Trimming took 2 bases from V and 8 from J, leaving 24 bases between them. Looked up from germline, CDR1 is MNHEY and CDR2 is SVGAGI. CDR3 length equals 17 residues.

V is TRBV28 and J is TRBJ1-5, with D perhaps TRBD1 (5 bases). Trimming cost V 4 bases and J 2 bases, with 12 bases left between them. The CDR3 covers 15 residues. Germline CDR1 and CDR2: MDHEN and SYDVKM. The CDR3 DNA reads TGTGCCAGCAGTTGGGAACAGGATGGCAATCAGCCCCAGCATTTT. Protein: CASSWEQDGNQPQHF.

The chain uses TRBV20-1 and TRBJ2-4; D possibly corresponds to TRBD2 (5 bases). The CDR3 consists of 14 residues. The germline CDR1 and CDR2 sequences are DFQATT and SNEGSKA (reference sequence). V lost 3 bases, J lost 1 base, and 10 bases lay in between. The chain's CDR3 is CSARTGFAKNIQYF. The CDR3 DNA is TGCAGTGCTAGGACGGGGTTCGCCAAAAACATTCAGTACTTC.

This clonotype has just a few counts. Here the CDR3 reads CASSPSLEQDTQYF. As DNA, the CDR3 is TGTGCCAGCAGCCCTTCCCTAGAGCAAGATACGCAGTATTTT. The V call is TRBV4-2, the J call TRBJ2-3; D gene uncertain. The CDR3 covers 14 residues. Trimming removed 4 bases from V and 5 bases from J, with 13 bases in between. The germline V gene encodes CDR1 LGHNA and CDR2 YNFKEQ.

The gene calls are TRBV20-1 and TRBJ1-2; a possible D gene is TRBD1 (6 bases). Trimming removed 1 base from V and 0 bases from J, with 12 bases in between. Germline values: CDR1 DFQATT, CDR2 SNEGSKA (reference sequence). The CDR3 runs to 15 residues. CDR3 coding DNA: TGCAGTGCTAGAGTACCGGGGGCCGCTAACTATGGCTACACCTTC. Translating it yields CSARVPGAANYGYTF.

This clonotype was recorded a few times. This chain links TRBV19 with TRBJ2-7; D could derive from TRBD1 or TRBD2 (5 bases each). V gave up 7 bases and J gave up 4 bases, with 17 bases separating them. This CDR3 has 14 amino acids. Per the germline V gene, CDR1 is LNHDA and CDR2 is SQIVND (reference sequence). The CDR3 sequence is CASTQGPVQYEQYF. The CDR3 coding sequence is TGTGCCAGTACGCAGGGACCAGTACAGTACGAGCAGTACTTC.

The V call is TRBV10-3, the J call TRBJ2-7; 9 nucleotides align to TRBD2. V trimming: 9 bases; J trimming: 1 base; junction bases outside the gene matches: 4. Germline loops: CDR1 ENHRY, CDR2 SYGVKD. The CDR3 is 13 residues long. The CDR3 here is CAITTSGSYEQYF. As DNA, the CDR3 is TGTGCCATTACGACTAGCGGATCCTACGAGCAGTACTTC.

The J gene is TRBJ2-2, the V gene TRBV5-1; TRBD1 matches 9 bases. Germline lookup yields CDR1 SGHRS and CDR2 YFSETQ. V gave up 4 bases and J gave up 3 bases; unmatched junction bases: 7. This CDR3 has 16 residues. CDR3 in DNA: TGCGCCAGCAGCCCGGCGGGACAGGGTTACACCGGGGAGCTGTTTTTT. Translation gives CASSPAGQGYTGELFF. The whole variable domain, remainder taken from reference TRBV5-1 and TRBJ2-2, is KAGVTQTPRYLIKTRGQQVTLSCSPISGHRSVSWYQQTPGQGLQFLFEYFSETQRNKGNFPGRFSGRQFSNSRSEMNVSTLELGDSALYLCASSPAGQGYTGELFFGEGSRLTVL.

The chain has TRBV15 and TRBJ2-3; D is perhaps TRBD1 (5 bases). The V and J ends lost 1 base and 5 bases respectively, with 16 bases between them. The germline V gene has CDR1 LNHNV and CDR2 YYDKDF (reference sequence). This CDR3 spans 16 amino acids. CDR3 bases: TGTGCCACCAGCAGAGTCTACTCGACAGTAAAAGATACGCAGTATTTT. Translated, it gives CATSRVYSTVKDTQYF. Filled out from reference TRBV15 and TRBJ2-3, the complete variable domain reads DAMVIQNPRYQVTQFGKPVTLSCSQTLNHNVMYWYQQKSSQAPKLLFHYYDKDFNNEADTPDNFQSRRPNTSFCFLDIRSPGLGDTAMYLCATSRVYSTVKDTQYFGPGTRLTVL.

This clonotype was detected a few times. The chain combines TRBV12-3 or TRBV12-4 with TRBJ1-1; D remains ambiguous. Trimming removed 5 bases from V and 1 base from J, with 14 bases in between. The CDR3 covers 15 residues. This CDR3 is CASSPRLGGNTEAFF. The CDR3 DNA is TGTGCCAGCAGTCCCAGACTGGGAGGGAACACTGAAGCTTTCTTT.

This clonotype occurred a few times. CDR3 sequence reads: CASQLAYEQYF. The CDR3 DNA is TGTGCCAGTCAGTTAGCCTACGAGCAGTACTTC. The chain carries TRBV2 and TRBJ2-7; D remains unclear. The V end was cut by 9 bases, the J end by 2 bases, with 8 bases between. The CDR3 contains 11 residues. From germline, CDR1 is SNHLY and CDR2 FYNNEI.

Comments on this clonotype: The junction departs from the called germline gene at one end, perhaps through a read error. The gene calls are TRBV7-2 and TRBJ1-4, with D perhaps TRBD1 (6 bases). Germline loops: CDR1 SGHTA, CDR2 FQGNSA. This CDR3 spans 16 amino acids. CDR3: CASRLGIRGANEKLFF. The CDR3 DNA sequence: TGTGCCAGCAGATTAGGGATCAGGGGCGCTAATGAAAAACTGTTTTTT.

The chain is built from TRBV20-1 and TRBJ2-7; 10 bases line up with TRBD2. Germline-derived CDR1 and CDR2 are DFQATT and SNEGSKA (reference sequence). V trimming: 4 bases; J trimming: 3 bases; junction bases outside the gene matches: 6. The CDR3 runs 14 residues. This CDR3 is CSATLAGEIYEQYF. CDR3 nucleotides: TGCAGTGCTACCCTAGCGGGAGAGATCTACGAGCAGTACTTC.

The V and J genes are TRBV21-1 and TRBJ2-7. TRBV21-1 is noted as a pseudogene. The CDR3 runs 15 residues. This CDR3 reads CASSTPGGTPYEQYF. For the CDR3, the DNA is TGTGCCAGCAGCACTCCGGGTGGGACTCCCTACGAGCAGTACTTC.